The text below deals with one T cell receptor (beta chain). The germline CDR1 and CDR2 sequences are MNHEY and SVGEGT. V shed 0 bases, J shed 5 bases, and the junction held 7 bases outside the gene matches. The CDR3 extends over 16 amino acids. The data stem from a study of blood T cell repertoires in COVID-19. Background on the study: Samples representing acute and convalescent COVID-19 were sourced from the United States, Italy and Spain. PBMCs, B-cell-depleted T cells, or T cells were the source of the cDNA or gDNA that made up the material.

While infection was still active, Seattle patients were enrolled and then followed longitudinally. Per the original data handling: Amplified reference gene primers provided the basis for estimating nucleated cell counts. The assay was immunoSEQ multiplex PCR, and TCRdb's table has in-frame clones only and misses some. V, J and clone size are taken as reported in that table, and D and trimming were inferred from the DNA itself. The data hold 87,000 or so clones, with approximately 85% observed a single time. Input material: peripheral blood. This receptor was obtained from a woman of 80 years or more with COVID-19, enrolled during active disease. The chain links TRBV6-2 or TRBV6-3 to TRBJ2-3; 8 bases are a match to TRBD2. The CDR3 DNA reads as TGTGCCAGCAGTTACTCCGGGACTAGGTCGATAGATACGCAGTATTTT. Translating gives CASSYSGTRSIDTQYF.